This T cell receptor (beta chain) was captured by sequencing in a study of CD8 T cells in Susac syndrome. Reverse transcription used about 0.45 to 1 ug RNA and random hexamers. The CDR3 of TCR beta was amplified by immunoSEQ multiplex PCR across 54 Vbeta and 13 Jbeta. TCRdb fed the immunoSEQ multiplex PCR reads into MiXCR, producing one record per CDR3 protein. Found here are about 120,000 distinct CDR3 sequences, just under 95% of them singletons; the top ten hold approximately 0.12%. Specimen: CD8+ T cells from PBMCs. This sequence originates from a human donor in good health.

The CDR3 DNA sequence: TGCGCCAGCAGCTTAGGACCGATGCCCCAAGAGACCCAGTACTTC. It encodes CASSLGPMPQETQYF. This rearrangement joins TRBV5-1 to TRBJ2-5; D gene unclear. Trimming removed 2 bases from V and 1 base from J, with 12 bases in between. The germline V gene encodes CDR1 SGHRS and CDR2 YFSETQ. The CDR3 is made up of 15 amino acids. The whole variable domain, filled in from reference TRBV5-1 and TRBJ2-5, reads KAGVTQTPRYLIKTRGQQVTLSCSPISGHRSVSWYQQTPGQGLQFLFEYFSETQRNKGNFPGRFSGRQFSNSRSEMNVSTLELGDSALYLCASSLGPMPQETQYFGPGTRLLVL.